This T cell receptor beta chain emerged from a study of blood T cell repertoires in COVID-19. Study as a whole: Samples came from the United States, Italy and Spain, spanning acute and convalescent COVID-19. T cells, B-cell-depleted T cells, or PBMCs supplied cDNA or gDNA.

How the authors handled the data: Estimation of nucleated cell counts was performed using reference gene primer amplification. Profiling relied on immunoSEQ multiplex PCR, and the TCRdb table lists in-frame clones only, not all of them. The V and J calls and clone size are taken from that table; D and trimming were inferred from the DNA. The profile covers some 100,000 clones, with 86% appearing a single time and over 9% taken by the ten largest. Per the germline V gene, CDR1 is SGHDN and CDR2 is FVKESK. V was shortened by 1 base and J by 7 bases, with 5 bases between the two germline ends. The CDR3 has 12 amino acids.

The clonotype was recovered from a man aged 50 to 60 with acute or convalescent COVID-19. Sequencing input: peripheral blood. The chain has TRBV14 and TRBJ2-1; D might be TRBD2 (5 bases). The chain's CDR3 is CASSQGLNEQFF. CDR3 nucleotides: TGTGCCAGCAGCCAAGGACTAAATGAGCAGTTCTTC.